This T cell receptor (beta chain) is drawn from a study of cytomegalovirus exposure and HLA in healthy donors. Whole-study results and caveats: In vitro work confirmed that three CMV-associated chains recognize CMV antigens. Later analysis identified several of the most significant clusters that appeared linked to common viral pathogens.

The V end lost 4 bases, the J end lost 0 bases, and 11 bases lay between the germline ends. The germline gives CDR1 SGHAT, CDR2 FQNNGV. This CDR3 contains 15 residues. As concerns this clone: Its antigen is as yet unknown.

This PCR relied on a set of 60 Vbeta primers and 13 Jbeta primers. Clones were read by immunoSEQ multiplex PCR, and TCRdb kept only the in-frame ones, dropping some. The profile covers some 87,000 clones, with around 79% appearing a single time and 5.5% to 7.5% taken by the ten largest. J is TRBJ2-3 and V is TRBV11-2; D not resolved. The sequence was obtained from a man aged 18 to 29 in good health and CMV-seropositive. The material sequenced was PBMCs. The DNA of the CDR3 is TGTGCCAGCAGCTGGAATAGCCCTAGCACAGATACGCAGTATTTT. It yields the protein CASSWNSPSTDTQYF. Variable domain in full (rest from reference TRBV11-2 and TRBJ2-3): EAGVAQSPRYKIIEKRQSVAFWCNPISGHATLYWYQQILGQGPKLLIQFQNNGVVDDSQLPKDRFSAERLKGVDSTLKIQPAKLEDSAVYLCASSWNSPSTDTQYFGPGTRLTVL.